This TCR beta chain was retrieved from a study of long-term antiretroviral therapy in people with HIV. Looked up from germline, CDR1 is ENHRY and CDR2 is SYGVKD. The CDR3 spans 14 residues. Trimming pared 0 bases from V and 0 bases from J, leaving 3 bases between. Run at survey level, the immunoSEQ assay was version v3.0. Method: immunoSEQ multiplex PCR; TCRdb's copy keeps in-frame clones and lacks some. This sample carries 20,000 to 25,000 clones, approximately 88% of them seen once, and the ten largest clones take around 9%. Sequenced material: unsorted PBMCs, taken 1.2 years after starting antiretroviral therapy. The receptor was isolated from a woman aged 40-49 years with HIV. The chain carries TRBV10-3 and TRBJ1-3; D gene unclear. CDR3 sequence (DNA): TGTGCCATCAGTGAGTCGGACTCTGGAAACACCATATATTTT. It yields the protein CAISESDSGNTIYF.